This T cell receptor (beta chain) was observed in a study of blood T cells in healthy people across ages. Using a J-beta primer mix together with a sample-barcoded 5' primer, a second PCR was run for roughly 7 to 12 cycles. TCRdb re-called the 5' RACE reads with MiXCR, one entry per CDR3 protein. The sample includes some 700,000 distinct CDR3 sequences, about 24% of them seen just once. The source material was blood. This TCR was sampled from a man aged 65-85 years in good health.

The CDR3, as DNA: TGTGCCTGGAGTGGGGCCGGGACCGTCTTCTTCTATGGCTACACCTTC. It specifies CAWSGAGTVFFYGYTF. The J gene is TRBJ1-2, the V gene TRBV30, with D possibly matching TRBD1 (5 bases). Trimming cost V 1 base and J 4 bases, with 19 bases left between them. Per the germline V gene, CDR1 is GTSNPN and CDR2 is SVGIG (reference sequence). The CDR3 covers 16 residues.